This T cell receptor (beta chain) was sequenced in a study of cytomegalovirus exposure and HLA in healthy donors. Study observations and caveats: In a later analysis, TCR beta V- and J-gene trimming was associated with a missense DCLRE1C variant.

PCR used 60 Vbeta primers and 13 Jbeta primers. Method: immunoSEQ multiplex PCR; TCRdb's copy keeps in-frame clones and lacks some. The table has more than 200,000 clones, roughly 85% seen once. Concerning this clone itself: The antigen is not known.

The CDR3 contains 14 residues. The germline CDR1 and CDR2 sequences are KGHSH and LQKENI. The sequence was obtained from a man between 18 and 29 years old in good health and CMV-seronegative. This chain uses TRBV18 with TRBJ2-5; TRBD2 agrees at 7 bases. The DNA end is a closer match to TRBJ2-7, so the J assignment may be wrong. The sample taken for sequencing was PBMCs. The CDR3 sequence: CASSPRQRENEQYF. The CDR3 DNA reads TGTGCCAGCTCACCACGTCAGCGGGAAAACGAGCAGTACTTC.